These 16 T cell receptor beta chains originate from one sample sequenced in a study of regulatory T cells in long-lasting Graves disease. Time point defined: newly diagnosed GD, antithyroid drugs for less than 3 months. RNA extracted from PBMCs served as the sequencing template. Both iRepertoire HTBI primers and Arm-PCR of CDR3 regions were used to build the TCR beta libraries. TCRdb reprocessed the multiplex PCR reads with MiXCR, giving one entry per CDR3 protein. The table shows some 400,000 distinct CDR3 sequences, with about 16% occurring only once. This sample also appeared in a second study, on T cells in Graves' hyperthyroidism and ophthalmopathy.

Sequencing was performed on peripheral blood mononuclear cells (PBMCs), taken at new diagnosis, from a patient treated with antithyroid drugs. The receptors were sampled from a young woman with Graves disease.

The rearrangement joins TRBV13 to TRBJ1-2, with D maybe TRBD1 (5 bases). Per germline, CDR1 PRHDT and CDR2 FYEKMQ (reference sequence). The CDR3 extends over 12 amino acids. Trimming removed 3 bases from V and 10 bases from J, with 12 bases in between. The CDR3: CASSFRATNYTF. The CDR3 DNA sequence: TGTGCCAGCAGCTTCAGGGCGACTAACTACACCTTC.

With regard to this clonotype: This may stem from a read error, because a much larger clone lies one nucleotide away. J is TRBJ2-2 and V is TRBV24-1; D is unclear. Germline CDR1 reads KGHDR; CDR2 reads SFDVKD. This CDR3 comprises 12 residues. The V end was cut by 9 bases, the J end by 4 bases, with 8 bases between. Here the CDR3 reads CATARLTGELFF. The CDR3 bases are TGTGCCACCGCCCGTCTCACCGGGGAGCTGTTTTTT.

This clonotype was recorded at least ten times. The CDR3 DNA follows: TGTGCCAGCAGTAGCCGGGACTCATACACAGATACGCAGTATTTT. It encodes CASSSRDSYTDTQYF. The chain uses TRBV12-3 or TRBV12-4 and TRBJ2-3, with D maybe TRBD2 (6 bases). The CDR3 spans 15 residues. The V end lost 5 bases, the J end lost 2 bases, and 14 bases lay between the germline ends.

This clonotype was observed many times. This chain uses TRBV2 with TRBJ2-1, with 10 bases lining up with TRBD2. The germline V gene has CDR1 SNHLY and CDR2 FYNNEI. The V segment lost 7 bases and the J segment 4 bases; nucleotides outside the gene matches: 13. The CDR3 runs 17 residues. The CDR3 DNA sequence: TGTGCCAGCACGGGACTAGCGACGGGAGGGGTATACAATGAGCAGTTCTTC. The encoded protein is CASTGLATGGVYNEQFF.

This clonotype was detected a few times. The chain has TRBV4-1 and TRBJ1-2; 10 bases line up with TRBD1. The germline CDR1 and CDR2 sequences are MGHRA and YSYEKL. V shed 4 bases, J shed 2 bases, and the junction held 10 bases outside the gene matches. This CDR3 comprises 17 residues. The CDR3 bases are TGCGCCAGCAGCCGCGCCCCCGGACAGGGGGAAAACTATGGCTACACCTTC. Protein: CASSRAPGQGENYGYTF.

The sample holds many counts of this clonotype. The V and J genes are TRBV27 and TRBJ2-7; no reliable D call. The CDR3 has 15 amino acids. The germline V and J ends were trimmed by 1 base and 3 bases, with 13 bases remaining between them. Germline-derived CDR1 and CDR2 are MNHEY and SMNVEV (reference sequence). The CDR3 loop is CASSLYMGSNYEQYF. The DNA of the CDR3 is TGTGCCAGCAGTTTATATATGGGCTCGAACTACGAGCAGTACTTC.

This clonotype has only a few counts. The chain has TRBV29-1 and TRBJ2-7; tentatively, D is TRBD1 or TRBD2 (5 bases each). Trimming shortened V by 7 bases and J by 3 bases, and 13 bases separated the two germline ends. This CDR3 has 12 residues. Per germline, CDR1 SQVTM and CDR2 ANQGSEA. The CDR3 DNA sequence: TGCAGCGCCTGGGACGGAGTCTACGAGCAGTACTTC. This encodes CSAWDGVYEQYF.

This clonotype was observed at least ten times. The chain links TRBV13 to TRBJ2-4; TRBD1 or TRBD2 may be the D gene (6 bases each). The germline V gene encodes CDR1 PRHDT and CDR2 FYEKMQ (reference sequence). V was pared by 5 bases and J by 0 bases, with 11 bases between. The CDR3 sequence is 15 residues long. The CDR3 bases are TGTGCCAGCAGCCTCGGGGGCATAGCCAAAAACATTCAGTACTTC. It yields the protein CASSLGGIAKNIQYF.

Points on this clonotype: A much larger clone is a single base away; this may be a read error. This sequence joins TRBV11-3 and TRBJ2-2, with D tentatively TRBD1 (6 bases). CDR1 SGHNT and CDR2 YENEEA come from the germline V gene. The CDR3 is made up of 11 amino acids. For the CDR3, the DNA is TGTGCCAGCAGCGGAGCAGGGGAGCTGGTTTTT. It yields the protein CASSGAGELVF.

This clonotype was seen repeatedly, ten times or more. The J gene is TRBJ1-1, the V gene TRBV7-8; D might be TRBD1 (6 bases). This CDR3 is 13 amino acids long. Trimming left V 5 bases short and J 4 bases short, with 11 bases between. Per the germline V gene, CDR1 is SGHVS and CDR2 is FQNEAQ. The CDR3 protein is CASSPGQLTEAFF. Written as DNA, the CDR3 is TGTGCCAGCAGCCCAGGACAGCTCACTGAAGCTTTCTTT. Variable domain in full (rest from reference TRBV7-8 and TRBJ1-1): GAGVSQSPRYKVAKRGQDVALRCDPISGHVSLFWYQQALGQGPEFLTYFQNEAQLDKSGLPSDRFFAERPEGSVSTLKIQRTQQEDSAVYLCASSPGQLTEAFFGQGTRLTVV.

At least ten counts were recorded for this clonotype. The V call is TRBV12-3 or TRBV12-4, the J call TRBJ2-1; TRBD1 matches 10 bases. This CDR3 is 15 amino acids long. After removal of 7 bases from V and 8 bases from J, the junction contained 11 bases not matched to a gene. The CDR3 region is CASTVDRGRFDEQFF. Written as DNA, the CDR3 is TGTGCCAGCACCGTCGACAGGGGGCGTTTCGATGAGCAGTTCTTC.

The CDR3 DNA follows: TGCAGTGCTTTATCGACATACTATGGCTACACCTTC. Its protein product is CSALSTYYGYTF. This chain uses TRBV20-1 with TRBJ1-2; no definite D call. Per germline, CDR1 DFQATT and CDR2 SNEGSKA (reference sequence). The CDR3 is made up of 12 amino acids. V was shortened by 5 bases and J by 3 bases, with 10 bases between the two germline ends.

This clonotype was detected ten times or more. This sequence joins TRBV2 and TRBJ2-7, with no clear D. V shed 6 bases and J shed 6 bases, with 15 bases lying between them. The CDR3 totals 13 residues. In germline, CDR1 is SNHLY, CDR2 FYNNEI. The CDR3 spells CASRPLLGSEQYF. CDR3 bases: TGTGCCAGCAGACCACTACTGGGGTCCGAGCAGTACTTC.

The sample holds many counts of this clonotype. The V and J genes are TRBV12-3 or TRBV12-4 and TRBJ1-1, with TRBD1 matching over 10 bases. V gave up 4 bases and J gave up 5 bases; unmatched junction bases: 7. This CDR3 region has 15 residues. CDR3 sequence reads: CASSSADRGHTEAFF. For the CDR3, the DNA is TGTGCCAGCAGTTCGGCAGACAGGGGGCATACTGAAGCTTTCTTT.

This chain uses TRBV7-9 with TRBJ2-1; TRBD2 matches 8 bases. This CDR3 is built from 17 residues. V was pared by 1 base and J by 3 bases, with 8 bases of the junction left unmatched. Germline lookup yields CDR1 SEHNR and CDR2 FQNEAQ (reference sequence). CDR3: CASSLVGASGLYNEQFF. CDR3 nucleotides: TGTGCCAGCAGCTTAGTCGGGGCTAGCGGGCTCTACAATGAGCAGTTCTTC.

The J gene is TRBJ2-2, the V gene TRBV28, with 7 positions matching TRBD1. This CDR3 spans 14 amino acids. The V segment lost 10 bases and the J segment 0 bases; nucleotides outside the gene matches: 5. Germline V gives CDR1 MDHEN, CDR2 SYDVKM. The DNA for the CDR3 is TGTGCCACCCTTAGGGGGCCGAACACCGGGGAGCTGTTTTTT. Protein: CATLRGPNTGELFF.